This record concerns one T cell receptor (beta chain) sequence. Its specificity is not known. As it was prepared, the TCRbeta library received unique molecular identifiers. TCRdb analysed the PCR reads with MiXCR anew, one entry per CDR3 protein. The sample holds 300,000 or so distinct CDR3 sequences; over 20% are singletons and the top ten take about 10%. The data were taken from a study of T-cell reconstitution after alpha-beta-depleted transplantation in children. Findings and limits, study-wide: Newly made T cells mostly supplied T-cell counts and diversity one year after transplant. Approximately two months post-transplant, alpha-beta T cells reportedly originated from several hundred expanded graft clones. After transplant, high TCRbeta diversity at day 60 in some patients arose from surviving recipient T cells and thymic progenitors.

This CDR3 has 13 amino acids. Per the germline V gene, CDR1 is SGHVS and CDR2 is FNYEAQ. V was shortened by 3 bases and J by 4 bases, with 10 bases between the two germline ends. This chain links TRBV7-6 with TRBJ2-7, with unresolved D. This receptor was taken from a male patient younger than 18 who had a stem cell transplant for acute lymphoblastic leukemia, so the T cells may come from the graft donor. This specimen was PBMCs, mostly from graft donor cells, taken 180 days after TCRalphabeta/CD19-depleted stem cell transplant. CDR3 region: CASSFPDGYEQYF. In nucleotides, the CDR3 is TGTGCCAGCAGCTTCCCGGACGGGTACGAGCAGTACTTC. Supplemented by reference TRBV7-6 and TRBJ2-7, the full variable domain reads GAGVSQSPRYKVTKRGQDVALRCDPISGHVSLYWYRQALGQGPEFLTYFNYEAQQDKSGLPNDRFSAERPEGSISTLTIQRTEQRDSAMYRCASSFPDGYEQYFGPGTRLTVT.